Sequencing of this T cell receptor (beta chain) was carried out in a study of regulatory T cells in long-lasting Graves disease. The study, taken as a whole, reports: Preferential use of TRBV28, TRBJ1-2 and TRBJ2-5 was seen in persistent disease. TCR diversity was lower in persistent Graves' patients than in newly diagnosed ones.

For TCR beta, libraries came from iRepertoire HTBI primers and Arm-PCR of CDR3 regions. TCRdb used MiXCR to reprocess the multiplex PCR reads, holding one entry per CDR3 protein. The data contain approximately 470,000 distinct CDR3 sequences, roughly 15% of them singletons. CDR1 is SGHVS, CDR2 FQNEAQ, per germline. This CDR3 is 15 amino acids long. Unmatched junction bases numbered 7, after V lost 1 base and J lost 9 bases. Time point indicated: newly diagnosed GD, antithyroid drugs for less than 3 months. The authors made the TCR library using RNA they extracted from PBMCs. Roughly 10 milliliters of peripheral blood were taken and placed in EDTA tubes. About this clonotype: The antigen is not known.

These data are also associated with another study on T cells in Graves' hyperthyroidism and ophthalmopathy. In that study: Hyperthyroidism, newly diagnosed and lasting under 2 months, affected patients aged 18 to 65.

This chain joins TRBV7-8 and TRBJ2-1; 9 bases align to TRBD2. The sample in question was peripheral blood mononuclear cells (PBMCs), obtained at new diagnosis, from a patient treated with antithyroid drugs. This TCR came from a man in his forties with Graves disease. The CDR3 protein is CASSLVAGGPSEQFF. The DNA of the CDR3 is TGTGCCAGCAGCTTAGTTGCGGGAGGGCCGAGTGAGCAGTTCTTC.